This entry is about one T cell receptor beta chain. Its antigen is unidentified. The primer mix had 60 Vbeta and 13 Jbeta primers. This table comes from immunoSEQ multiplex PCR, and its TCRdb copy is limited to in-frame clones, with some not included. Of approximately 150,000 clones listed, approximately 78% were seen once; the top ten hold more than 2.5%. The trim removed 3 bases at V and 2 bases at J, leaving 4 bases unmatched. This CDR3 spans 15 amino acids. The germline CDR1 and CDR2 sequences are MNHEY and SMNVEV (reference sequence). This sample is part of a study of cytomegalovirus exposure and HLA in healthy donors. Overall study results and limits: The authors assumed roughly uniform sequencing depth across donors for presence/absence analyses.

This chain joins TRBV27 and TRBJ1-2, with 9 nucleotides matching TRBD1. This receptor was obtained from a man aged 18 to 29 in good health and CMV-seropositive. Material for sequencing was PBMCs. This CDR3 is CASSFGTGYNYGYTF. The CDR3 DNA sequence: TGTGCCAGCAGTTTCGGGACAGGGTACAACTATGGCTACACCTTC.